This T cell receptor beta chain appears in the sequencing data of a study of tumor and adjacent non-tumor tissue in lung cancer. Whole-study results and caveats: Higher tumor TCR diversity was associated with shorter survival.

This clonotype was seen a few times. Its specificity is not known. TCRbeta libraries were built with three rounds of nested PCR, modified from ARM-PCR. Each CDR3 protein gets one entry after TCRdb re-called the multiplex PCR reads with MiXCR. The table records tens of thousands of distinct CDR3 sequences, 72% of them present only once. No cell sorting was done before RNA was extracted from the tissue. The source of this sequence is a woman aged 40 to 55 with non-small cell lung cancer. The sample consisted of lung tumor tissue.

CDR3 DNA: TGTGCCAGCAGGGGAGACACGAGCTCCTATAATTCACCCCTCCACTTT. Its protein is CASRGDTSSYNSPLHF. The chain has TRBV2 and TRBJ1-6; no reliable D call. Germline-derived CDR1 and CDR2 are SNHLY and FYNNEI. The CDR3 is 16 amino acids. V gave up 6 bases and J gave up 0 bases, with 12 bases separating them.